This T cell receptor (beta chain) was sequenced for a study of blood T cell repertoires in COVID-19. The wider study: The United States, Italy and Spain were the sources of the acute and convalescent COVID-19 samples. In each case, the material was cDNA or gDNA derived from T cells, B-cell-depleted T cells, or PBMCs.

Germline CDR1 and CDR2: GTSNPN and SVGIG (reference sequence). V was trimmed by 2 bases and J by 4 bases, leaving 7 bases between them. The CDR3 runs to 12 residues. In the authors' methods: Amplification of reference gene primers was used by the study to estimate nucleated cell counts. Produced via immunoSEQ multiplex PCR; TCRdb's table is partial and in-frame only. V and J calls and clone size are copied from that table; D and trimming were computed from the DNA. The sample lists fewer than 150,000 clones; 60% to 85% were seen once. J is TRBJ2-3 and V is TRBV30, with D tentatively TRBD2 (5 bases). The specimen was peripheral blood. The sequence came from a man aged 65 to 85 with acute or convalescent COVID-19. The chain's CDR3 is CAWSNSADTQYF. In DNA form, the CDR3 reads TGTGCCTGGAGTAATAGCGCAGATACGCAGTATTTT. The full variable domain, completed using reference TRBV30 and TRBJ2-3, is SQTIHQWPATLVQPVGSPLSLECTVEGTSNPNLYWYRQAAGRGLQLLFYSVGIGQISSEVPQNLSASRPQDRQFILSSKKLLLSDSGFYLCAWSNSADTQYFGPGTRLTVL.